This TCR beta chain is from a study of cytomegalovirus exposure and HLA in healthy donors. Looking at the study overall: HLA-typed donors contributed approximately 92 million unique TCRs, which were held in an early data release.

Both 60 Vbeta primers and 13 Jbeta primers went into the PCR. Original processing methods: Unique TCR beta chains totaled about 73 million in a later count, with approximately 11 million of them shared. The assay was immunoSEQ multiplex PCR, and TCRdb's table has in-frame clones only and misses some. Clonal size and the V and J genes are those of that table, whereas D and trimming came from the DNA. Counted here are about 160,000 clones, 79% occurring once; the ten biggest clones make up roughly 2%. The study, taken as a whole, reports: HLA-A and HLA-B allele assignments for most subjects were reportedly predicted accurately using TCR beta sequences. Previous analysis showed most TCR beta V segments were productive about 87% or about 30% of the time.

Points on this clone: Its cognate antigen is unknown.

This clonotype originated in a man in his forties or fifties in good health and CMV-seronegative. Sequences were obtained from PBMCs.

CDR3 loop: CASSNRGYLNTEAFF. The CDR3 DNA reads TGTGCCAGCAGTAACAGGGGGTACTTGAACACTGAAGCTTTCTTT. The genes are TRBV28 and TRBJ1-1; TRBD1 aligns across 8 bases. Trimming at V came to 5 bases and at J to 0 bases, leaving 5 bases not matched to a gene. Germline CDR1 and CDR2: MDHEN and SYDVKM. The CDR3 consists of 15 residues.